This T cell receptor beta chain was captured by sequencing in a study of blood T cell repertoires in COVID-19. Trimming cost V 1 base and J 7 bases, with 10 bases left between them. The CDR3 has 13 amino acids. Germline V lookup: CDR1 LNHDA, CDR2 SQIVND (reference sequence). The Seattle patients, enrolled during active infection, were followed longitudinally. Authors' methods: Reference gene primer amplification in the assay estimated nucleated cell counts. The method was immunoSEQ multiplex PCR; TCRdb's version includes in-frame clones alone and lacks a portion of them. V and J calls and clone size are as listed in that table; D and trimming were resolved from the DNA. The sample gives tens of thousands of clones, 70% to 90% of which show up once; approximately 20% is in the top ten.

This clonotype originated in a woman aged 60-75 years with COVID-19, enrolled during active disease. The rearrangement links TRBV19 to TRBJ1-1; possibly TRBD1 for D (5 bases). The material sequenced was peripheral blood. CDR3 amino acids: CASSIGYRLEAFF. The CDR3 DNA follows: TGTGCCAGTAGTATAGGGTACAGGCTTGAAGCTTTCTTT.